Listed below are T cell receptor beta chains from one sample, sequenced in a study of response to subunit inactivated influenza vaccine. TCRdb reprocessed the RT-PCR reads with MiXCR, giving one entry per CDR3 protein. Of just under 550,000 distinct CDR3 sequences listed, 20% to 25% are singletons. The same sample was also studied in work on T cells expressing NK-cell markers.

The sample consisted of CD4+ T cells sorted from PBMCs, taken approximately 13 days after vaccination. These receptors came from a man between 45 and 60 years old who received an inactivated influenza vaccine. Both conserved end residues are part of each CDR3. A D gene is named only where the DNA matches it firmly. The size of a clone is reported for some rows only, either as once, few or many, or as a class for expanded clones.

CASSLVGQEPPEAFF | TGTGCCAGCAGCTTGGTCGGGCAGGAACCGCCTGAAGCTTTCTTT | TRBV5-6 | NA | many | TRBJ1-1
CSAPPTASTDTQYF | TGCAGTGCCCCCCCGACGGCTAGCACAGATACGCAGTATTTT | TRBV20-1 | NA | NA | TRBJ2-3
CAWKLPGFYETQYF | TGTGCCTGGAAACTACCGGGGTTCTACGAGACCCAGTACTTC | TRBV30 | NA | NA | TRBJ2-5
CSARRLAGGAYNEQFF | TGCAGTGCTAGGAGACTAGCGGGAGGTGCCTACAATGAGCAGTTCTTC | TRBV20-1 | TRBD2 | NA | TRBJ2-1
CASSSDQTGGAPYEQYF | TGTGCCAGCAGCTCTGACCAAACAGGGGGCGCCCCTTACGAGCAGTACTTC | TRBV7-9 | TRBD1 | NA | TRBJ2-7
CSATSGRTLYEQYF | TGCAGTGCTACTAGCGGGAGGACTCTCTACGAGCAGTACTTC | TRBV20-1 | TRBD2 | NA | TRBJ2-7
CASSLDGFRANVLTF | TGCGCCAGCAGCTTGGATGGGTTTCGGGCCAACGTCCTGACTTTC | TRBV5-1 | NA | NA | TRBJ2-6
CSARIGSVLGNQPQHF | TGCAGTGCTAGAATAGGTTCAGTATTAGGGAATCAGCCCCAGCATTTT | TRBV20-1 | NA | NA | TRBJ1-5
CAISDLSGTFASSYNEQFF | TGTGCCATCAGTGATTTATCCGGGACCTTCGCTAGCTCCTACAATGAGCAGTTCTTC | TRBV10-3 | NA | NA | TRBJ2-1
CSASPGFTDTQYF | TGCAGTGCCAGCCCGGGGTTCACAGATACGCAGTATTTT | TRBV20-1 | NA | few | TRBJ2-3
CASRRQAVTEAFF | TGTGCCAGCAGGCGACAGGCTGTTACTGAAGCTTTCTTT | TRBV12-3/TRBV12-4 | NA | NA | TRBJ1-1
CASRPGTGSGSPLHF | TGTGCCAGCAGACCCGGGACAGGGTCAGGTTCACCCCTCCACTTT | TRBV6-2/TRBV6-3 | TRBD1 | NA | TRBJ1-6
CASSPRTGGSYEQYF | TGTGCCAGCAGTCCGAGGACAGGGGGCTCCTACGAGCAGTACTTC | TRBV12-3/TRBV12-4 | TRBD1 | once | TRBJ2-7
CASSVGQRERTEQFF | TGTGCCAGCAGCGTAGGCCAGCGGGAGAGGACTGAGCAGTTCTTC | TRBV9 | TRBD2 | many | TRBJ2-1
CASGKLNIQYF | TGTGCCTCGGGGAAGTTAAACATTCAGTACTTC | TRBV6-6 | NA | NA | TRBJ2-4
CSARGAGRRLTDTQYF | TGCAGTGCTAGAGGTGCTGGCCGTCGGCTGACAGATACGCAGTATTTT | TRBV20-1 | NA | NA | TRBJ2-3
CASRQETGSRDTQYF | TGTGCCAGCAGACAGGAGACTGGGAGCAGGGATACGCAGTATTTT | TRBV6-1 | NA | NA | TRBJ2-3
CASNLAGETQYF | TGTGCCAGCAATTTAGCGGGGGAGACCCAGTACTTC | TRBV7-9 | TRBD2 | few | TRBJ2-5
CASSLGSGVNQETQYF | TGTGCCAGCAGCTTAGGCAGCGGGGTAAACCAAGAGACCCAGTACTTC | TRBV7-2 | TRBD2 | NA | TRBJ2-5
CSADVAKNIQYF | TGCAGTGCCGACGTCGCCAAAAACATTCAGTACTTC | TRBV20-1 | NA | few | TRBJ2-4
CASIPGGHDLTDTQYF | TGTGCCAGCATTCCGGGGGGGCACGATTTAACAGATACGCAGTATTTT | TRBV28 | TRBD2 | NA | TRBJ2-3
CASGSSYRDTQYF | TGTGCCAGCGGCTCATCTTATCGGGATACGCAGTATTTT | TRBV28 | NA | many | TRBJ2-3
CASSLTSGWYNEQFF | TGTGCCAGCAGCCTCACTAGCGGGTGGTACAATGAGCAGTTCTTC | TRBV7-2 | TRBD2 | NA | TRBJ2-1
CASSLGPGQNTDTQYF | TGTGCCAGCAGCTTAGGGCCGGGACAGAACACAGATACGCAGTATTTT | TRBV11-3 | TRBD1 | few | TRBJ2-3
CASSLAGGPGDTQYF | TGCGCCAGCAGCTTAGCGGGAGGGCCGGGAGATACGCAGTATTTT | TRBV5-1 | TRBD2 | many | TRBJ2-3
CASSDTQAYGEQFF | TGTGCCAGCAGTGACACGCAGGCCTACGGTGAGCAGTTCTTC | TRBV25-1 | NA | few | TRBJ2-1
CASSLAVSSGANVLTF | TGCGCCAGCAGCTTGGCCGTAAGCTCTGGGGCCAACGTCCTGACTTTC | TRBV5-1 | NA | few | TRBJ2-6
CSARRAPYDSYEQYF | TGCAGTGCTAGACGCGCGCCCTACGACTCCTACGAGCAGTACTTC | TRBV20-1 | NA | NA | TRBJ2-7
CASSFFRGNEQYF | TGTGCCAGCAGTTTTTTCAGGGGGAACGAGCAGTACTTC | TRBV12-3/TRBV12-4 | TRBD1 | NA | TRBJ2-7
CAISDGLAGAYEQYF | TGTGCCATCAGTGACGGACTAGCGGGAGCCTACGAGCAGTACTTC | TRBV10-3 | TRBD2 | NA | TRBJ2-7
CSASYSGDQETQYF | TGCAGTGCTAGTTATAGCGGGGACCAAGAGACCCAGTACTTC | TRBV20-1 | TRBD2 | many | TRBJ2-5
CASSVASVREQFF | TGTGCCAGCAGTGTGGCTAGCGTCAGGGAGCAGTTCTTC | TRBV2 | NA | NA | TRBJ2-1
CSARTGLAGGGYNEQFF | TGCAGTGCTCGAACCGGGCTAGCGGGAGGAGGGTACAATGAGCAGTTCTTC | TRBV20-1 | TRBD2 | few | TRBJ2-1
CASSLAGVLEQYF | TGTGCCAGCAGCTTAGCGGGAGTGCTCGAGCAGTACTTC | TRBV7-9 | NA | NA | TRBJ2-7
CSAYTSGRVNEQFF | TGCAGTGCTTACACTAGCGGGAGAGTTAATGAGCAGTTCTTC | TRBV20-1 | TRBD2 | NA | TRBJ2-1
CATTTSLEQFF | TGTGCCACCACAACTAGTCTTGAGCAGTTCTTC | TRBV7-2 | NA | few | TRBJ2-1
CSAAGSRSYNEQFF | TGCAGTGCTGCAGGGTCTCGGTCATACAATGAGCAGTTCTTC | TRBV20-1 | NA | once | TRBJ2-1
CASSQAGGGTYNEQFF | TGTGCCAGCAGCCAAGCGGGCGGGGGGACCTACAATGAGCAGTTCTTC | TRBV11-2 | TRBD2 | NA | TRBJ2-1
CASSLSLQGSSTDTQYF | TGTGCCAGCAGTTTATCCCTACAGGGTTCTAGCACAGATACGCAGTATTTT | TRBV28 | NA | NA | TRBJ2-3
CSARTGPTSQPQHF | TGCAGTGCTAGGACAGGGCCGACGAGTCAGCCCCAGCATTTT | TRBV20-1 | TRBD1 | few | TRBJ1-5
CASSHPGRTEAFF | TGTGCCAGCAGCCATCCGGGGAGAACTGAAGCTTTCTTT | TRBV14 | NA | NA | TRBJ1-1
CSARDGAGGKETQYF | TGCAGTGCTAGAGACGGCGCGGGGGGTAAAGAGACCCAGTACTTC | TRBV20-1 | TRBD2 | NA | TRBJ2-5
CASSQASGGPEQYF | TGTGCCAGCAGCCAGGCCAGCGGGGGTCCCGAGCAGTACTTC | TRBV4-2 | TRBD2 | many | TRBJ2-7
CSARDVPGELFF | TGCAGTGCTAGAGATGTCCCCGGGGAGCTGTTTTTT | TRBV20-1 | NA | NA | TRBJ2-2
CASSHTSGQTYEQYF | TGCGCCAGCAGCCATACTAGCGGACAGACCTACGAGCAGTACTTC | TRBV5-1 | TRBD2 | NA | TRBJ2-7
CASSQDRQGLAKNIQYF | TGTGCCAGCAGCCAAGATCGACAGGGGTTAGCCAAAAACATTCAGTACTTC | TRBV4-2 | TRBD1 | NA | TRBJ2-4
CASRQREGPYEQYF | TGTGCCAGCAGGCAGCGGGAGGGCCCCTACGAGCAGTACTTC | TRBV28 | TRBD2 | NA | TRBJ2-7
CSASRAERGYEQYF | TGCAGTGCCAGTCGAGCGGAGAGGGGCTACGAGCAGTACTTC | TRBV20-1 | NA | NA | TRBJ2-7
CASREYPNTEAFF | TGTGCCAGCAGAGAGTACCCGAACACTGAAGCTTTCTTT | TRBV25-1 | NA | few | TRBJ1-1
CASSSPGQGRHF | TGTGCCAGCAGTTCGCCGGGACAGGGCCGACATTTC | TRBV6-5 | TRBD1 | few | TRBJ2-7
CASSPREGALNMDTEAFF | TGTGCCAGCTCACCACGGGAAGGGGCCTTAAACATGGACACTGAAGCTTTCTTT | TRBV18 | NA | few | TRBJ1-1
CASSQFYRGGTEAFF | TGTGCCAGCAGCCAATTCTACAGGGGGGGAACTGAAGCTTTCTTT | TRBV14 | TRBD1 | few | TRBJ1-1
CSASGSGDTQYF | TGCAGTGCCAGCGGGAGTGGAGATACGCAGTATTTT | TRBV20-1 | TRBD2 | few | TRBJ2-3
CASSPRPRLAYPETQYF | TGTGCCAGCAGTCCTCGCCCCCGACTAGCCTACCCAGAGACCCAGTACTTC | TRBV28 | TRBD2 | NA | TRBJ2-5
CASSLEGQGVSEELFF | TGCGCCAGCAGCTTGGAAGGGCAGGGGGTATCGGAGGAACTGTTTTTT | TRBV5-1 | TRBD1 | few | TRBJ1-4
CASSSGSNSGELFF | TGTGCCAGCAGTTCAGGAAGTAACTCCGGGGAGCTGTTTTTT | TRBV12-3/TRBV12-4 | NA | NA | TRBJ2-2
CAISENRYYGYTF | TGTGCCATCAGTGAAAACCGATACTATGGCTACACCTTC | TRBV10-3 | NA | NA | TRBJ1-2